Listed below are T cell receptor beta chains from one sample, sequenced in a study of blood T cell repertoires in COVID-19. Assay: immunoSEQ multiplex PCR; the TCRdb copy retains only in-frame clones and omits some. The sample holds 180,000 or so clones, around 86% seen once. Specimen: peripheral blood. The origin of the receptors is a woman older than 75 in a cohort sampled during active or convalescent COVID-19. The CDR3 runs from the conserved cysteine through the conserved F or W. D genes are given only for firm matches. Size values are once, few and many counts, or a class for expanded clones, and some rows have none.

>TRBJ2-4|TRBD1|-|TRBV6-2/TRBV6-3
CASSGQGLLAKNIQYF
TGTGCCAGCAGTGGACAGGGGTTGTTAGCCAAAAACATTCAGTACTTC
>TRBJ1-6|TRBD1|-|TRBV28
CASRPGQGLASPLHF
TGTGCCAGCAGACCAGGACAGGGGTTGGCTTCACCCCTCCACTTT
>TRBJ2-3|-|few|TRBV21-1
CASSQKPTSAADTQYF
TGTGCCAGCAGCCAAAAACCGACTAGCGCCGCAGATACGCAGTATTTT
>TRBJ2-5|TRBD2|-|TRBV11-2
CASSFSGGPYQETQYF
TGTGCCAGCAGCTTTAGCGGGGGGCCGTACCAAGAGACCCAGTACTTC
>TRBJ1-1|-|-|TRBV18
CASQTNQGKGPEAFF
TGTGCCAGCCAAACGAACCAGGGGAAAGGGCCTGAAGCTTTCTTT
>TRBJ1-4|-|-|TRBV5-1
CASSPVGGEKLFF
TGCGCCAGCAGCCCGGTAGGGGGAGAAAAACTGTTTTTT
>TRBJ2-1|TRBD1|-|TRBV5-1
CASSLGTGKVGEFF
TGCGCCAGCAGCTTAGGGACAGGGAAAGTTGGGGAGTTCTTC
>TRBJ1-1|TRBD1|-|TRBV27
CASGQAKDTEAFF
TGTGCCAGCGGACAGGCGAAGGACACTGAAGCTTTCTTT
>TRBJ1-2|TRBD1|-|TRBV27
CASSPIQGDGYTF
TGTGCCAGCAGCCCTATCCAGGGGGATGGCTACACCTTC
>TRBJ2-1|-|-|TRBV19
CASSINRRGAHEQFF
TGTGCCAGTAGTATAAACAGACGGGGGGCACATGAGCAGTTCTTC
>TRBJ1-2|-|-|TRBV2
CASVTGGYGYTF
TGTGCCAGCGTGACCGGGGGCTATGGCTACACCTTC
>TRBJ2-2|-|-|TRBV9
CASSVEFGRVNTGELFF
TGTGCCAGCAGCGTAGAGTTTGGCAGGGTGAACACCGGGGAGCTGTTTTTT
>TRBJ2-5|-|-|TRBV5-1
CASRVTGQETQYF
TGCGCCAGCAGAGTTACAGGTCAAGAGACCCAGTACTTC
>TRBJ1-4|-|once|TRBV28
CASSSPGGGLLEKLFF
TGTGCCAGCAGTTCCCCGGGTGGGGGACTATTGGAAAAACTGTTTTTT